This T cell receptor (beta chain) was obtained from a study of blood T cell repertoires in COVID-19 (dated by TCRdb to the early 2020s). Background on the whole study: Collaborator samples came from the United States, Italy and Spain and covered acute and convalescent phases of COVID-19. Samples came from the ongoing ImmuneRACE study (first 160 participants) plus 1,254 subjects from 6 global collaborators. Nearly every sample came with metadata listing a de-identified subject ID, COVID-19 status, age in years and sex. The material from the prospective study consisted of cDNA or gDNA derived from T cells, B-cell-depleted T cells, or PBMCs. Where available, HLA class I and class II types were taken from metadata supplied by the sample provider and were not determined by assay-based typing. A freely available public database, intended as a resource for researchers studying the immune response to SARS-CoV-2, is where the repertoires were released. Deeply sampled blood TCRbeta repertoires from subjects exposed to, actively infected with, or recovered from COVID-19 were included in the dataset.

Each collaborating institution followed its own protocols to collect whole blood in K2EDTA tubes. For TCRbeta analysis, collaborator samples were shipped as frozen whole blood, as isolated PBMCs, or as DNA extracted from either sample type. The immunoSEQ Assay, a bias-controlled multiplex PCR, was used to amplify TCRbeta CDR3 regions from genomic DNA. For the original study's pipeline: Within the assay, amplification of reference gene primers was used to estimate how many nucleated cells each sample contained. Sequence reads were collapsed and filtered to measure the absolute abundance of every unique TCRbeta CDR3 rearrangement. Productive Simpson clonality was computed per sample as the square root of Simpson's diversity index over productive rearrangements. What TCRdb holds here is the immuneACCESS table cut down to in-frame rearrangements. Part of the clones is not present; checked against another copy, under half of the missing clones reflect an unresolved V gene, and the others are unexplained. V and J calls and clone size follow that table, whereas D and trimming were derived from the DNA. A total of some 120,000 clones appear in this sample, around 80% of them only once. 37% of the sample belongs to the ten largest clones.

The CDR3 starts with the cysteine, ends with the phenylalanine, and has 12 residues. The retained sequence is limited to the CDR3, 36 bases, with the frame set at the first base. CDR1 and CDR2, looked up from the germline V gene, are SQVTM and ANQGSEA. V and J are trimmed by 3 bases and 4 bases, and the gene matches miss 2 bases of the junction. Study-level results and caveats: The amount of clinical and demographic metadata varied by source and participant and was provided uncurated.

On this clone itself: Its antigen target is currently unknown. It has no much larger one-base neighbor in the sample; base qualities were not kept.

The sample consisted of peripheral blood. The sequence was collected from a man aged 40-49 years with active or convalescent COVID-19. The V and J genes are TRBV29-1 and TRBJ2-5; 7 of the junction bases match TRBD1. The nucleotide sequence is TGCAGCGTTGACAGGGGGAGAGAGACCCAGTACTTC. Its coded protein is CSVDRGRETQYF.